Listed here are 31 T cell receptor beta chains from one sample, sequenced in a study of cytotoxic CD8 clonotypes in ibrutinib-treated CLL. Method: immunoSEQ multiplex PCR; TCRdb's copy keeps in-frame clones and lacks some. Of 300,000 to 400,000 clones listed, 60% to 80% are singletons. Source: PBMCs, taken after 36 months of ibrutinib treatment. The source of these receptors is a human donor with chronic lymphocytic leukemia.

This clone was detected once. The rearrangement uses TRBV27 and TRBJ1-4; D remains ambiguous. Germline-derived CDR1 and CDR2 are MNHEY and SMNVEV (reference sequence). V dropped 6 bases and J dropped 7 bases, with 12 bases sitting between them. This CDR3 has 13 residues. The CDR3 loop reads CASRRDLSEKLFF. The CDR3, as DNA: TGTGCCAGCAGGAGGGATCTTAGTGAAAAACTGTTTTTT.

The gene calls are TRBV7-9 and TRBJ2-7, with 9 bases identical to TRBD1. Germline-derived CDR1 and CDR2 are SEHNR and FQNEAQ (reference sequence). Germline trimming cut 1 base from V and 5 bases from J; bases unmatched to any gene: 6. This CDR3 spans 15 amino acids. CDR3 sequence reads: CASSLVGTGWDEQYF. DNA for the CDR3: TGTGCCAGCAGCTTAGTTGGGACAGGGTGGGACGAGCAGTACTTC. Based on the CDR3 plus reference TRBV7-9 and TRBJ2-7, the full variable domain is DTGVSQNPRHKITKRGQNVTFRCDPISEHNRLYWYRQTLGQGPEFLTYFQNEAQLEKSRLLSDRFSAERPKGSFSTLEIQRTEQGDSAMYLCASSLVGTGWDEQYFGPGTRLTVT.

The chain couples TRBV6-5 to TRBJ1-1; 7 nucleotides line up with TRBD1. Trimming took 7 bases from V and 2 from J; bases not matched to a gene: 7. The CDR3 totals 14 residues. Germline V gives CDR1 MNHEY, CDR2 SVGAGI. The chain's CDR3 is CASKNRGGNTEAFF. CDR3 in DNA: TGTGCCAGCAAAAACAGGGGAGGCAACACTGAAGCTTTCTTT.

The chain uses TRBV11-3 and TRBJ2-1; D remains ambiguous. The V end was cut by 1 base, the J end by 0 bases, with 16 bases between. Germline values: CDR1 SGHNT, CDR2 YENEEA. This CDR3 spans 18 amino acids. CDR3 DNA: TGTGCCAGCAGCTTAGGTAGTCTCGGTGCTAGCTCCTACAATGAGCAGTTCTTC. Translation gives CASSLGSLGASSYNEQFF.

This clone was detected a few times. This chain links TRBV5-1 with TRBJ2-5, with 8 bases identical to TRBD2. There are 17 residues in the CDR3. V shed 1 base and J 4 bases; nucleotides not matched to a gene: 12. The germline V gene has CDR1 SGHRS and CDR2 YFSETQ. The CDR3 loop is CASSLLVAGLTRETQYF. The CDR3 bases are TGCGCCAGCAGCTTGTTGGTAGCGGGGCTGACAAGAGAGACCCAGTACTTC.

This sequence joins TRBV7-3 and TRBJ2-5; D might be TRBD1 or TRBD2, each matching 7 bases. The germline V and J ends were trimmed by 3 bases and 4 bases, with 15 bases remaining between them. This CDR3 comprises 15 residues. In germline, CDR1 is SGHTA, CDR2 FQGTGA. The DNA for the CDR3 is TGTGCCAGCAGCTTCCAGGGGGGGCCAGGAGAGACCCAGTACTTC. This codes for CASSFQGGPGETQYF.

The V and J genes are TRBV28 and TRBJ1-2; D gene unclear. V was trimmed by 4 bases and J by 6 bases, leaving 9 bases between them. The germline gives CDR1 MDHEN, CDR2 SYDVKM. CDR3 length equals 12 residues. The CDR3 region is CASSSPTDGYTF. As DNA, the CDR3 is TGTGCCAGCAGTTCCCCGACGGATGGCTACACCTTC.

This clone has just a few counts. The chain recombines TRBV19 with TRBJ1-5; 10 bases are shared with TRBD1. Germline CDR1 LNHDA, CDR2 SQIVND (reference sequence). The CDR3 has 14 amino acids. Trimming removed 2 bases from V and 7 bases from J; junction bases left unmatched: 2. The CDR3 DNA is TGTGCCAGTAGTATAAGGGACAGGGGCCAGCCCCAGCATTTT. Amino acid sequence: CASSIRDRGQPQHF.

The V call is TRBV4-1, the J call TRBJ1-4, with TRBD1 identical over 7 bases. The CDR3 length is 13 residues. The trim removed 3 bases at V and 8 bases at J, leaving 3 bases unmatched. Germline CDR1 is MGHRA and CDR2 is YSYEKL. CDR3 coding DNA: TGCGCCAGCAGCCAGACAGGGAGGGAAAAACTGTTTTTT. Its protein product is CASSQTGREKLFF.

This clone showed up just once. The genes are TRBV10-1 and TRBJ2-2; 7 nucleotides match TRBD1. CDR3 size: 15 residues. V shed 5 bases and J 0 bases; nucleotides not matched to a gene: 3. Germline CDR1 and CDR2: WNHNN and SYGVQD (reference sequence). CDR3 in amino acids: CASSRTGSNTGELFF. CDR3 bases: TGCGCCAGCAGTAGGACAGGATCGAACACCGGGGAGCTGTTTTTT.

This rearrangement joins TRBV5-6 to TRBJ2-7; no clear D. This CDR3 spans 15 amino acids. Germline lookup yields CDR1 SGHDT and CDR2 YYEEEE. The V gene lost 0 bases and the J gene lost 5 bases, with 15 bases spanning the gap. The CDR3 DNA is TGTGCCAGCAGCTTGGTGGGTCGAGCCACGGACGAGCAGTACTTC. Protein sequence: CASSLVGRATDEQYF.

V usage is TRBV25-1 and J usage is TRBJ2-3; D unclear. This CDR3 has 15 residues. With 1 base removed from V and 2 bases from J, the gap between germline ends came to 10 bases. Germline CDR1 is MGHDK and CDR2 is SYGVNS. The CDR3 sequence: CASSESVRPTDTQYF. The CDR3 bases are TGTGCCAGCAGTGAATCGGTTCGGCCCACAGATACGCAGTATTTT.

This chain joins TRBV28 and TRBJ2-7, with 13 bases identical to TRBD2. J was trimmed by 4 bases and V by 5 bases; bases with no gene match: 11. The CDR3 consists of 17 residues. Germline assignment: CDR1 MDHEN and CDR2 SYDVKM. In DNA, the CDR3 is TGTGCCAGCAGTAAGGGACTAGCGGGATCAAGACGATACGAGCAGTACTTC. Its protein product is CASSKGLAGSRRYEQYF.

In its sample, this clone was seen a few times. The chain couples TRBV6-5 to TRBJ2-7; tentatively, D is TRBD2 (5 bases). Looked up from germline, CDR1 is MNHEY and CDR2 is SVGAGI. V lost 9 bases to trimming and J lost 3 bases, with 15 bases between them. This CDR3 is built from 13 residues. The CDR3 sequence: CASKRGPNYEQYF. The CDR3 coding sequence is TGTGCCAGTAAACGAGGGCCGAACTACGAGCAGTACTTC.

This clone was observed a handful of times. The chain joins TRBV19 to TRBJ1-5, with 9 bases lining up with TRBD1. The CDR3 is 17 residues long. CDR1 is LNHDA and CDR2 is SQIVND in the germline V gene (reference sequence). V lost 7 bases to trimming and J lost 6 bases; unmatched junction nucleotides: 16. DNA for the CDR3: TGTGCCAGTACCTCCAAATGGGGGACAGGGTGGGCTCAGCCCCAGCATTTT. Protein product: CASTSKWGTGWAQPQHF.

This chain uses TRBV5-6 with TRBJ2-3; 7 nucleotides agree with TRBD2. Germline V gives CDR1 SGHDT, CDR2 YYEEEE. V shed 9 bases, J shed 3 bases, and the junction held 7 bases outside the gene matches. This CDR3 is 13 amino acids long. The CDR3 here is CATYGRGTDTQYF. Here the CDR3 DNA reads TGTGCCACCTATGGGAGGGGAACAGATACGCAGTATTTT.

In its sample, this clone was seen once. V and J are TRBV29-1 and TRBJ2-3, with 7 positions matching TRBD1. The junction had 3 bases not matched to a gene; V was cut back by 3 bases and J by 0 bases. Germline CDR1 reads SQVTM; CDR2 reads ANQGSEA. The CDR3 has 14 amino acids. The CDR3 loop is CSVETGWSTDTQYF. The DNA for the CDR3 is TGCAGCGTTGAGACAGGGTGGAGCACAGATACGCAGTATTTT.

The chain couples TRBV5-6 to TRBJ2-5; 11 bases match TRBD1. In germline, CDR1 is SGHDT, CDR2 YYEEEE. This CDR3 is 18 amino acids long. Trimming at V came to 3 bases and at J to 1 base, leaving 11 bases not matched to a gene. This CDR3 is CASSSFSRDRGSQETQYF. The CDR3 region has the DNA TGTGCCAGCAGCTCCTTTAGCCGGGACAGGGGGTCCCAAGAGACCCAGTACTTC. Full variable domain (rest looked up from reference TRBV5-6 and TRBJ2-5): DAGVTQSPTHLIKTRGQQVTLRCSPKSGHDTVSWYQQALGQGPQFIFQYYEEEERQRGNFPDRFSGHQFPNYSSELNVNALLLGDSALYLCASSSFSRDRGSQETQYFGPGTRLLVL.

The genes are TRBV27 and TRBJ2-7, with D perhaps matching TRBD2 (5 bases). V lost 3 bases to trimming and J lost 8 bases, with 11 bases between them. In germline, CDR1 is MNHEY, CDR2 SMNVEV (reference sequence). This CDR3 has 12 amino acids. In nucleotides, the CDR3 is TGTGCCAGCAGTTTTGGTGGGGAGAAGCAGTACTTC. Its translation: CASSFGGEKQYF.

The chain uses TRBV6-4 and TRBJ2-3, with D perhaps TRBD2 (5 bases). Between the trimmed V and J ends, which lost 0 bases and 2 bases, there was a span of 6 bases. The germline V gene encodes CDR1 MRHNA and CDR2 SNTAGT. This CDR3 has 14 residues. The CDR3 DNA reads as TGTGCCAGCAGTGACTCAGCGGTCACAGATACGCAGTATTTT. This codes for CASSDSAVTDTQYF.

The CDR3 region is CAISEGGGSGYTF. DNA for the CDR3: TGTGCCATCAGTGAAGGGGGTGGGAGTGGCTACACCTTC. The gene calls are TRBV10-3 and TRBJ1-2; TRBD1 is a possible D gene (6 bases). V dropped 3 bases and J dropped 7 bases, with 12 bases sitting between them. This CDR3 spans 13 amino acids. Per the germline V gene, CDR1 is ENHRY and CDR2 is SYGVKD.

Concerning this clone itself: This specimen includes other DNA sequences encoding the same CDR3. The chain combines TRBV19 with TRBJ2-2; D is unresolved. The CDR3 sequence is 14 residues long. The germline gives CDR1 LNHDA, CDR2 SQIVND (reference sequence). The V end lost 3 bases, the J end lost 0 bases, and 5 bases lay between the germline ends. This chain's CDR3 is CASSISANTGELFF. In DNA, the CDR3 is TGTGCCAGTAGTATTTCGGCGAACACCGGGGAGCTGTTTTTT.

This sequence joins TRBV4-1 and TRBJ1-3; 7 nucleotides align to TRBD1. CDR1 is MGHRA, CDR2 YSYEKL, per germline. This CDR3 comprises 15 residues. J lost 0 bases, V lost 5 bases, and 4 bases had no gene match. This chain's CDR3 is CASSWGQPSGNTIYF. CDR3 sequence (DNA): TGCGCCAGCAGCTGGGGACAGCCCTCTGGAAACACCATATATTTT.

The J gene is TRBJ2-7, the V gene TRBV10-3; the match to TRBD1 covers 8 bases. The CDR3 is made up of 14 amino acids. With V trimmed by 6 bases and J by 3 bases, 7 bases remained unmatched. The germline CDR1 and CDR2 sequences are ENHRY and SYGVKD. The CDR3 DNA reads as TGTGCCATCAGGGGAGAACAGGGGGTCTACGAGCAGTACTTC. Protein product: CAIRGEQGVYEQYF.

The chain carries TRBV14 and TRBJ1-2; D remains ambiguous. Germline CDR1 SGHDN, CDR2 FVKESK. The CDR3 spans 17 residues. V was pared by 1 base and J by 6 bases, with 21 bases between. As DNA, the CDR3 is TGTGCCAGCAGCCAAGGAGGAGTCTTGCTTATTGGGAATGGCTACACCTTC. It codes for CASSQGGVLLIGNGYTF.

V usage is TRBV30 and J usage is TRBJ2-5; TRBD2 agrees at 11 bases. The CDR3 is 16 amino acids. The V gene's germline CDR1 is GTSNPN and CDR2 SVGIG (reference sequence). The junction had 12 bases not matched to a gene; V was cut back by 4 bases and J by 5 bases. The CDR3 bases are TGTGCCTGGAAACCTCTTAGCGGGAGGGCCGGGGAGACCCAGTACTTC. Translation: CAWKPLSGRAGETQYF.

With regard to this clone: The identical CDR3 is also encoded by other nucleotide sequences in the sample. This rearrangement joins TRBV28 to TRBJ2-7, with D unresolved. This CDR3 is 11 amino acids long. In germline, CDR1 is MDHEN, CDR2 SYDVKM. Trimming pared 5 bases from V and 2 bases from J, leaving 4 bases between. The CDR3 region is CASSLTYEQYF. The CDR3 nucleotides are TGTGCCAGCAGTCTCACCTACGAGCAGTACTTC. Full variable domain (rest looked up from reference TRBV28 and TRBJ2-7): DVKVTQSSRYLVKRTGEKVFLECVQDMDHENMFWYRQDPGLGLRLIYFSYDVKMKEKGDIPEGYSVSREKKERFSLILESASTNQTSMYLCASSLTYEQYFGPGTRLTVT.

V and J are TRBV18 and TRBJ2-6, with D possibly called TRBD1 or TRBD2 (7 bases each). The CDR3 covers 17 residues. CDR1 and CDR2 from the germline V gene are KGHSH and LQKENI. The ends were cut back, 5 bases at V and 1 base at J, with 15 bases in the middle. Written as DNA, the CDR3 is TGTGCCAGCTCAAGCAGGGGGGGTCAGTCTGGGGCCAACGTCCTGACTTTC. Its translation is CASSSRGGQSGANVLTF.

The CDR3 nucleotides are TGTGCCAGCAGCCACTTAGAGACCCAGTACTTC. This sequence encodes CASSHLETQYF. The V and J genes are TRBV7-2 and TRBJ2-5; D call uncertain. The V end lost 5 bases, the J end lost 4 bases, and 5 bases lay between the germline ends. CDR3 length: 11 amino acids. Germline assignment: CDR1 SGHTA and CDR2 FQGNSA.

The chain recombines TRBV9 with TRBJ2-7, with D perhaps matching TRBD1 or TRBD2 (5 bases each). Trimming removed 4 bases from V and 3 bases from J, with 17 bases in between. The length of the CDR3 is 15 residues. CDR1 SGDLS and CDR2 YYNGEE come from the germline V gene. The CDR3 coding sequence is TGTGCCAGCAGCCCTTGGGGGTTCGGCCTCTACGAGCAGTACTTC. It encodes CASSPWGFGLYEQYF.

The V call is TRBV6-5, the J call TRBJ2-1, with 11 bases aligning to TRBD2. The CDR3 loop spans 13 amino acids. Trimming cost V 6 bases and J 8 bases; bases outside gene matches: 3. CDR1 and CDR2 (germline): MNHEY, SVGAGI. The CDR3 protein is CASRLAGEHEQFF. In DNA form, the CDR3 reads TGTGCCAGCAGACTAGCGGGGGAACATGAGCAGTTCTTC.